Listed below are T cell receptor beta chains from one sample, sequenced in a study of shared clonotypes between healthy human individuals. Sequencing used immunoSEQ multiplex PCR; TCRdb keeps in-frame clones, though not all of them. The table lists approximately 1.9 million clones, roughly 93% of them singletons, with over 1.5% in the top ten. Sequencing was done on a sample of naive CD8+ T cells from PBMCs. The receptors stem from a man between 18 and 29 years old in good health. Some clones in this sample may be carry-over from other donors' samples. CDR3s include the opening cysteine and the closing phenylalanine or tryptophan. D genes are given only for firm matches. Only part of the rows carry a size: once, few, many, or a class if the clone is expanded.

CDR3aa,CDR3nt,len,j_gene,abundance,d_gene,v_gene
CASSSPTSGRENTGELFF,TGTGCCAGCAGTTCTCCCACCTCGGGACGAGAGAACACCGGGGAGCTGTTTTTT,18,TRBJ2-2,once,NA,TRBV7-9
CASSISGRDGYTF,TGTGCCAGCAGCATCAGCGGGAGAGATGGCTACACCTTC,13,TRBJ1-2,NA,NA,TRBV11-2
CASSESGTLYNEQFF,TGCGCCAGCAGTGAGTCCGGGACCCTATACAATGAGCAGTTCTTC,15,TRBJ2-1,NA,NA,TRBV10-1
CASRMGTRNTF,TGTGCCAGTAGGATGGGGACCCGCAACACCTTC,11,TRBJ1-2,NA,NA,TRBV19
CASSRQSSQETQYF,TGTGCCAGCAGCCGACAGAGCTCACAAGAGACCCAGTACTTC,14,TRBJ2-5,NA,NA,TRBV27
CASSGTGTGGISDTNEQFF,TGTGCCAGCAGCGGAACCGGGACAGGGGGAATTAGTGACACAAATGAGCAGTTCTTC,19,TRBJ2-1,NA,TRBD1,TRBV5-4
CASSPPEASGNTIYF,TGTGCCAGCAGCCCCCCCGAGGCCTCTGGAAACACCATATATTTT,15,TRBJ1-3,NA,NA,TRBV7-2
CASSLARNRGSPEAFF,TGTGCCAGCAGCTTAGCGCGGAACCGGGGCAGCCCTGAAGCTTTCTTT,16,TRBJ1-1,NA,NA,TRBV7-9
CASSQSAAATHQPQHF,TGTGCCAGCAGTCAATCTGCGGCCGCAACGCATCAGCCCCAGCATTTT,16,TRBJ1-5,NA,NA,TRBV27
CASSILGAHTEAFF,TGTGCCAGTAGTATCCTGGGGGCCCACACTGAAGCTTTCTTT,14,TRBJ1-1,once,NA,TRBV19
CASSFQRDTYEQYF,TGTGCCAGTAGTTTCCAGCGGGATACCTACGAGCAGTACTTC,14,TRBJ2-7,NA,TRBD2,TRBV19
CSVEVGGGNQPQHF,TGCAGCGTTGAAGTGGGGGGGGGCAATCAGCCCCAGCATTTT,14,TRBJ1-5,NA,NA,TRBV29-1
CASSYTAGEFTGELFF,TGTGCCAGCAGTTATACCGCGGGAGAGTTCACCGGGGAGCTGTTTTTT,16,TRBJ2-2,NA,TRBD2,TRBV6-6
CASSPRLNTEAFF,TGCGCCAGCAGCCCACGGTTGAACACTGAAGCTTTCTTT,13,TRBJ1-1,NA,NA,TRBV5-1
CASSLWSSGSGEQYF,TGCGCCAGCAGCTTATGGTCTAGCGGGAGTGGGGAGCAGTACTTC,15,TRBJ2-7,NA,TRBD2,TRBV5-1
CASSVPELGLNTEAFF,TGTGCCAGCAGCGTACCCGAACTGGGACTGAACACTGAAGCTTTCTTT,16,TRBJ1-1,NA,NA,TRBV13
CASDLAGGMGQYF,TGTGCCAGCGACCTGGCGGGAGGGATGGGGCAGTACTTC,13,TRBJ2-7,NA,TRBD2,TRBV28
CASSPPENTGELFF,TGTGCCAGCTCACCCCCTGAGAACACCGGGGAGCTGTTTTTT,14,TRBJ2-2,NA,NA,TRBV18
CASSQASGSYEQYF,TGCGCCAGCAGCCAAGCTAGCGGCTCCTACGAGCAGTACTTC,14,TRBJ2-7,NA,TRBD2,TRBV4-3
CASKGDGEKLFF,TGTGCCAGCAAAGGGGATGGTGAAAAACTGTTTTTT,12,TRBJ1-4,few,NA,TRBV9
CASSIDLEGPGHNEQFF,TGTGCCAGTAGTATAGATCTTGAGGGACCCGGCCACAATGAGCAGTTCTTC,17,TRBJ2-1,once,NA,TRBV19
CASSPRGLHYGYTF,TGTGCCAGCAGCCCTCGGGGGTTACACTATGGCTACACCTTC,14,TRBJ1-2,NA,NA,TRBV9
CASSPNIGLAYEQYF,TGTGCCAGCAGTCCAAATATTGGACTAGCCTACGAGCAGTACTTC,15,TRBJ2-7,NA,TRBD2,TRBV6-6
CSAQTSGRMYEQYF,TGCAGCGCACAGACTAGCGGGAGGATGTACGAGCAGTACTTC,14,TRBJ2-7,NA,TRBD2,TRBV29-1
CASSQDSPVYPYEQYF,TGCGCCAGCAGCCAAGATTCGCCAGTATATCCCTACGAGCAGTACTTC,16,TRBJ2-7,NA,NA,TRBV4-1
CASSVAARSSYEQYF,TGTGCCAGCAGCGTAGCCGCTCGGAGCTCCTACGAGCAGTACTTC,15,TRBJ2-7,NA,NA,TRBV9
CASSFSVGQGWYEQYF,TGTGCCAGCAGTTTTTCCGTGGGACAGGGTTGGTACGAGCAGTACTTC,16,TRBJ2-7,NA,TRBD1,TRBV27
CASSQDPGWGTDTQYF,TGCGCCAGCAGCCAAGACCCAGGGTGGGGTACAGATACGCAGTATTTT,16,TRBJ2-3,NA,NA,TRBV4-1
CASNPEVSTDTQYF,TGTGCCAGCAACCCAGAGGTGAGCACAGATACGCAGTATTTT,14,TRBJ2-3,once,NA,TRBV9
CASSVAPRIAGVNEQFF,TGTGCCAGCAGCGTAGCCCCTCGGATAGCGGGTGTAAATGAGCAGTTCTTC,17,TRBJ2-1,NA,TRBD2,TRBV9
CASSMELAGVAYEQYF,TGTGCCAGCAGTATGGAACTAGCGGGGGTTGCCTACGAGCAGTACTTC,16,TRBJ2-7,once,TRBD2,TRBV28
CASSIGGPSYNEQFF,TGTGCCAGTAGTATAGGTGGGCCTTCCTACAATGAGCAGTTCTTC,15,TRBJ2-1,NA,NA,TRBV19
CASNTRFKGLGGDTDTQYF,TGTGCCAGCAACACACGGTTTAAGGGACTAGGAGGGGATACAGATACGCAGTATTTT,19,TRBJ2-3,NA,TRBD2,TRBV27
CASRTGASTEAFF,TGTGCCAGCAGGACAGGGGCCAGCACTGAAGCTTTCTTT,13,TRBJ1-1,NA,TRBD1,TRBV28
CASSPGGDEQFF,TGTGCCAGCAGCCCCGGTGGCGATGAGCAGTTCTTC,12,TRBJ2-1,NA,NA,TRBV9
CATSRDSRDTQYF,TGTGCCACCAGCAGAGATAGTCGCGATACGCAGTATTTT,13,TRBJ2-3,NA,NA,TRBV15
CASSQDRQPAETQYF,TGCGCCAGCAGCCAAGATCGACAGCCTGCGGAGACCCAGTACTTC,15,TRBJ2-5,NA,NA,TRBV4-1
CASSMGLVNEQFF,TGTGCCAGCAGCATGGGACTAGTCAACGAGCAGTTCTTC,13,TRBJ2-1,NA,TRBD2,TRBV4-2
CASSLVGQGGSPLHF,TGTGCCAGCAGCTTAGTAGGTCAAGGTGGTTCACCCCTCCACTTT,15,TRBJ1-6,NA,NA,TRBV13
CASSWADRAATNEKLFF,TGTGCCAGCAGCTGGGCGGACAGGGCTGCAACTAATGAAAAACTGTTTTTT,17,TRBJ1-4,NA,TRBD1,TRBV7-9
CASSQVDRVGLAFF,TGCGCCAGCAGCCAAGTAGACAGGGTGGGCTTGGCTTTCTTT,14,TRBJ1-1,NA,TRBD1,TRBV4-3
CASSRLAGTDTQYF,TGTGCCAGCAGCCGACTAGCGGGCACAGATACGCAGTATTTT,14,TRBJ2-3,NA,TRBD2,TRBV27
CASSPGLGYEQYF,TGTGCCAGCAGCCCAGGACTAGGCTACGAGCAGTACTTC,13,TRBJ2-7,NA,TRBD2,TRBV6-5
CASSLIAGDNNEQFF,TGTGCCAGCAGCTTGATAGCGGGAGATAACAATGAGCAGTTCTTC,15,TRBJ2-1,NA,TRBD2,TRBV7-6
CASSQARGWGYEQYF,TGTGCCAGCAGCCAAGCTAGGGGCTGGGGGTACGAGCAGTACTTC,15,TRBJ2-7,NA,NA,TRBV14
CASSPRGSYEQYF,TGTGCCAGCAGCCCCAGGGGCTCCTACGAGCAGTACTTC,13,TRBJ2-7,NA,NA,TRBV11-3
CASSLGGHRGYQNTEAFF,TGTGCCAGCAGCCTCGGAGGGCACAGGGGGTATCAGAACACTGAAGCTTTCTTT,18,TRBJ1-1,NA,TRBD1,TRBV14
CASSLTGGGDGYTF,TGTGCCAGCAGCTTGACAGGGGGCGGAGACGGCTACACCTTC,14,TRBJ1-2,NA,TRBD1,TRBV7-3
CASSPLAGAPKYEQFF,TGTGCCAGCAGCCCTCTAGCGGGAGCCCCCAAGTATGAGCAGTTCTTC,16,TRBJ2-1,NA,TRBD2,TRBV4-2
CASSSSRDRGRVHGYTF,TGTGCCAGCAGCTCGTCCCGGGACAGGGGGAGAGTGCATGGCTACACCTTC,17,TRBJ1-2,NA,TRBD1,TRBV7-8
CASSFLGFNQPQHF,TGTGCCAGCAGTTTTTTGGGGTTCAATCAGCCCCAGCATTTT,14,TRBJ1-5,once,NA,TRBV28
CASSSREYPFSYEQYF,TGTGCCAGCAGCTCCCGGGAGTACCCTTTCTCCTACGAGCAGTACTTC,16,TRBJ2-7,once,NA,TRBV27
CASSWAGGQETQYF,TGTGCCAGCAGTTGGGCCGGGGGCCAAGAGACCCAGTACTTC,14,TRBJ2-5,NA,NA,TRBV6-5
CASSLYQATNEKLFF,TGTGCCAGCAGTTTATATCAAGCAACTAATGAAAAACTGTTTTTT,15,TRBJ1-4,NA,NA,TRBV27
CASSQRHRADGAYEQYF,TGTGCCAGCAGTCAACGCCACCGGGCCGACGGAGCCTACGAGCAGTACTTC,17,TRBJ2-7,NA,NA,TRBV28
CASSPRDRDYYEQYF,TGTGCCAGTAGTCCCCGGGACAGGGATTACTACGAGCAGTACTTC,15,TRBJ2-7,once,TRBD1,TRBV19
CASSLGTSGYNEQFF,TGTGCCAGCAGTTTAGGAACTAGCGGATACAATGAGCAGTTCTTC,15,TRBJ2-1,NA,TRBD2,TRBV28
CASTGGLAVSYNEQFF,TGTGCCAGCACCGGGGGACTAGCGGTATCCTACAATGAGCAGTTCTTC,16,TRBJ2-1,NA,TRBD2,TRBV28
CASGKGAANTGELFF,TGTGCCAGCGGAAAAGGGGCAGCTAATACCGGGGAGCTGTTTTTT,15,TRBJ2-2,NA,NA,TRBV7-9
CASSFLFGTGITGELFF,TGTGCCAGCAGTTTTTTGTTTGGGACCGGAATCACCGGGGAGCTGTTTTTT,17,TRBJ2-2,once,NA,TRBV27